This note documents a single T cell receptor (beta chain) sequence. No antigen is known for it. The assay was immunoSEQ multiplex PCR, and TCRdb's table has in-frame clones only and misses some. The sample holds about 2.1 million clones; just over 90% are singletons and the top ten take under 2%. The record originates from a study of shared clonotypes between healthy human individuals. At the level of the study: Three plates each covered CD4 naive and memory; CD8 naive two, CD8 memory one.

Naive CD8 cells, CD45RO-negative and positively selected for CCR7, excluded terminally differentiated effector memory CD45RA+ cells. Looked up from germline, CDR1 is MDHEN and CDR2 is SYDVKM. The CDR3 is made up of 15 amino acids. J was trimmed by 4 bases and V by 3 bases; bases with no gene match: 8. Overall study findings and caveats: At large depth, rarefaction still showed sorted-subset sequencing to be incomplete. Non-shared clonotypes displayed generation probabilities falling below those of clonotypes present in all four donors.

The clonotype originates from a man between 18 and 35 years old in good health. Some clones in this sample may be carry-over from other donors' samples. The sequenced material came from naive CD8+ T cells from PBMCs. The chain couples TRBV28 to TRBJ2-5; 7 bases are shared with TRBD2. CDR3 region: CASSFSGEGIETQYF. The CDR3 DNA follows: TGTGCCAGCAGTTTTTCCGGGGAGGGCATAGAGACCCAGTACTTC.